This TCR beta chain was profiled in a study of shared clonotypes between healthy human individuals. Study-wide results and limits: Naive subsets tended to show greater estimated richness than memory subsets.

The authors' processing: Junction-only sequences without quality scores came from ImmunoSEQ, so filtering differed. Libraries were prepared by immunoSEQ multiplex PCR; TCRdb keeps only in-frame clonotypes and omits some of them. D and trimming come from the DNA, and the V and J calls and clone size come from that table. The sample holds about 2.3 million clones, less than 95% seen once. This clone was picked up one time. The target antigen is unknown. The CDR3 covers 15 residues. The ends were cut back, 3 bases at V and 3 bases at J, with 14 bases in the middle. Per the germline V gene, CDR1 is KGHSH and CDR2 is LQKENI.

Sequences were obtained from naive CD4+ T cells from PBMCs. The subset here: CD45RA+ positively selected. The chain has TRBV18 and TRBJ1-1; TRBD1 is a possible D gene (5 bases). The source of this sequence is a man in his late teens or twenties in good health. Some clones in this sample may be carry-over from other donors' samples. The CDR3 nucleotides are TGTGCCAGCTCACCCCTGATCCCCAGGGACACTGAAGCTTTCTTT. It specifies CASSPLIPRDTEAFF.